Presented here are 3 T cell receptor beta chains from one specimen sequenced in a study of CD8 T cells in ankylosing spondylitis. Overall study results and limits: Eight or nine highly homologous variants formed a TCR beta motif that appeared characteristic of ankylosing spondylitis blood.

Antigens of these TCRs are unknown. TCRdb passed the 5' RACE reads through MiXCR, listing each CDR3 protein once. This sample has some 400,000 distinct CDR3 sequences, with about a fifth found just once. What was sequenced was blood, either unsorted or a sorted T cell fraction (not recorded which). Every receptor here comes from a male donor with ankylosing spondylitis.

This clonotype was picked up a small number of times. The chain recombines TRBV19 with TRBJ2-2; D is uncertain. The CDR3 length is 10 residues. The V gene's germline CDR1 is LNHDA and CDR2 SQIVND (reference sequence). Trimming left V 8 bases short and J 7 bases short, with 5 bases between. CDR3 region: CASGFGELFF. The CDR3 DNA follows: TGTGCCAGTGGGTTCGGGGAGCTGTTTTTT.

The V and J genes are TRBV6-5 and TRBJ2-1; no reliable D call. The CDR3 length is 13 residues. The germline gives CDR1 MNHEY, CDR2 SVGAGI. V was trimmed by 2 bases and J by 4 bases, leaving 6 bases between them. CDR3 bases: TGTGCCAGCAGTTACAGGGTTTACAATGAGCAGTTCTTC. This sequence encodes CASSYRVYNEQFF.

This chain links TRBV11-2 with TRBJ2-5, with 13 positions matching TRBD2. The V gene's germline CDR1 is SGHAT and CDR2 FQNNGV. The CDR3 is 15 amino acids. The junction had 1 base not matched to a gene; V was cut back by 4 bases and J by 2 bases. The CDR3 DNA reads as TGTGCCAGCAGCTGGGGACTAGCGGGACAAGAGACCCAGTACTTC. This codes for CASSWGLAGQETQYF.